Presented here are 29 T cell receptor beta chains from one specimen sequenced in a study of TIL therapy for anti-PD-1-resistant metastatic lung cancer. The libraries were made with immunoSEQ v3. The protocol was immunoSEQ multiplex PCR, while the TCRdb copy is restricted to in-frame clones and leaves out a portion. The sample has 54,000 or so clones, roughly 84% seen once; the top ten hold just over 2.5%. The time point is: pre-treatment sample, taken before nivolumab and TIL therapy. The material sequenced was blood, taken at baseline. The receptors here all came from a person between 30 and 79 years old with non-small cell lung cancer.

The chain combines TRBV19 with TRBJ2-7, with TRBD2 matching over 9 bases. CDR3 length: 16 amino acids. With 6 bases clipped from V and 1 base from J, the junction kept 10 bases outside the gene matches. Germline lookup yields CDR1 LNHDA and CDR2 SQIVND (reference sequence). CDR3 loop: CASSRQAGGPSYEQYF. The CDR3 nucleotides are TGTGCCAGTAGCCGCCAAGCGGGAGGCCCATCCTACGAGCAGTACTTC.

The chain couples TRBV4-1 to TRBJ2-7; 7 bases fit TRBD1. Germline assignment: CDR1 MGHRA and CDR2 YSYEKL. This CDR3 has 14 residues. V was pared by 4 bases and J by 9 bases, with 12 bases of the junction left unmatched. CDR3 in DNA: TGCGCCAGCAGCCTAGAACCCAGACAGGGAGTGCAGTACTTC. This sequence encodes CASSLEPRQGVQYF.

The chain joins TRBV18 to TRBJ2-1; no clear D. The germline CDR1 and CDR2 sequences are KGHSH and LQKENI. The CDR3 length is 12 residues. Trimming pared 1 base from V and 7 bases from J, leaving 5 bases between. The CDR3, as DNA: TGTGCCAGCTCACCACAAGGGAATGAGCAGTTCTTC. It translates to CASSPQGNEQFF. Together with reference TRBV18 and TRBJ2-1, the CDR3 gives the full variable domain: NAGVMQNPRHLVRRRGQEARLRCSPMKGHSHVYWYRQLPEEGLKFMVYLQKENIIDESGMPKERFSAEFPKEGPSILRIQQVVRGDSAAYFCASSPQGNEQFFGPGTRLTVL.

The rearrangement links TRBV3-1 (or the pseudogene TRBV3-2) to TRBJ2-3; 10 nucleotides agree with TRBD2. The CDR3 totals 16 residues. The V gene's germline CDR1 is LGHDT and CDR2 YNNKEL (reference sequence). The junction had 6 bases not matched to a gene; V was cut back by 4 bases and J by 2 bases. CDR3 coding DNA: TGTGCCAGCAGCCCCGGGACTAGCGCCTTCACAGATACGCAGTATTTT. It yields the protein CASSPGTSAFTDTQYF.

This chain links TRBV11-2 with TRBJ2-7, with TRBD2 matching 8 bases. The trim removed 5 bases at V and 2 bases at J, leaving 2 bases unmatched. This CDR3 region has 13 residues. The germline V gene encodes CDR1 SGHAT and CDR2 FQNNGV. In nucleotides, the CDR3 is TGTGCCAGCAGCCGACTAGCGCCCTACGAGCAGTACTTC. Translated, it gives CASSRLAPYEQYF.

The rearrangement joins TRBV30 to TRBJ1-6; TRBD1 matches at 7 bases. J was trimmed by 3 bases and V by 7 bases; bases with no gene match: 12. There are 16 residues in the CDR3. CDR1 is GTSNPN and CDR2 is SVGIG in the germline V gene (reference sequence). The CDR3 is CASTRTGALYNSPLHF. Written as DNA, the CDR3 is TGTGCCTCTACTAGGACAGGAGCTCTCTATAATTCACCCCTCCACTTT.

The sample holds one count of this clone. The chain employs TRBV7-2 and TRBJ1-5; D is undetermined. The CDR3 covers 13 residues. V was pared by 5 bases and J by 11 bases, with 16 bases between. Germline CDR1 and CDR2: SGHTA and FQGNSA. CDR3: CASSLDPGKAQHF. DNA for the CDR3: TGTGCCAGCAGCCTGGACCCCGGAAAAGCCCAGCATTTT.

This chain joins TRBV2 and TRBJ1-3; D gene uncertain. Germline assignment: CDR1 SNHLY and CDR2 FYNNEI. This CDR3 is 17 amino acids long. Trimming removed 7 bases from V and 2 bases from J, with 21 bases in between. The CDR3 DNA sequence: TGTGCCAGCACCAAGTCGGCGGGTCCTGATCCTGGAAACACCATATATTTT. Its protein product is CASTKSAGPDPGNTIYF.

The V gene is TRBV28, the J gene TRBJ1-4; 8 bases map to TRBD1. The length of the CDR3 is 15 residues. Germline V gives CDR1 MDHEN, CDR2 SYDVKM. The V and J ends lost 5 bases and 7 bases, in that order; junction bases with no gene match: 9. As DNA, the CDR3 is TGTGCCAGCAGTCCCCAGGACAGGGACGGTGAAAAACTGTTTTTT. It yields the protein CASSPQDRDGEKLFF. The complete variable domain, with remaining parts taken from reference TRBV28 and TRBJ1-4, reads DVKVTQSSRYLVKRTGEKVFLECVQDMDHENMFWYRQDPGLGLRLIYFSYDVKMKEKGDIPEGYSVSREKKERFSLILESASTNQTSMYLCASSPQDRDGEKLFFGSGTQLSVL.

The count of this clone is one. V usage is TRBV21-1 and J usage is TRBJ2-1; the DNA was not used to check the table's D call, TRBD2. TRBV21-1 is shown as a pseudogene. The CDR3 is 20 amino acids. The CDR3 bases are TGTGCCAGCAGCAAAGTTTGGCGGAAAGATGAGGGCCCCTCCTACAATGAGCAGTTCTTC. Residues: CASSKVWRKDEGPSYNEQFF.

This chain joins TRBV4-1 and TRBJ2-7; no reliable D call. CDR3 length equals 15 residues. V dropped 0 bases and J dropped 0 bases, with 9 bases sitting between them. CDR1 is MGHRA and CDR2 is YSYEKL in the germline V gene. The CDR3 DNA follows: TGCGCCAGCAGCCAAGATCCGGGCGGCTCCTACGAGCAGTACTTC. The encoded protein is CASSQDPGGSYEQYF.

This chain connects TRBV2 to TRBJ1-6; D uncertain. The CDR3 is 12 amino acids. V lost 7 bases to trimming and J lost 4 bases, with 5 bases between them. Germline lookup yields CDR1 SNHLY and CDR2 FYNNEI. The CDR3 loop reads CASTGYNSPLHF. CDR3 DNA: TGTGCCAGCACAGGTTATAATTCACCCCTCCACTTT.

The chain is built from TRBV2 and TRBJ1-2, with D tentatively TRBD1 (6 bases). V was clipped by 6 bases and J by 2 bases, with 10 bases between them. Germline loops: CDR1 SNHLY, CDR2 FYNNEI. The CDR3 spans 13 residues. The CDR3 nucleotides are TGTGCCAGCAGACCCACAGGGAACTATGGCTACACCTTC. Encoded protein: CASRPTGNYGYTF.

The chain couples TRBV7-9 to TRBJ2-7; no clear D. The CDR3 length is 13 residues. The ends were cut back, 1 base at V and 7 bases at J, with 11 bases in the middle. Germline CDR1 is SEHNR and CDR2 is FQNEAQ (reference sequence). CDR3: CASSLEGPVEQYF. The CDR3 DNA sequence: TGTGCCAGCAGCTTAGAAGGGCCCGTGGAGCAGTACTTC.

The CDR3 protein is CASVRGTWDEQFF. For the CDR3, the DNA is TGTGCCAGCGTTCGGGGGACGTGGGATGAGCAGTTCTTC. The chain employs TRBV6-5 and TRBJ2-1, with D tentatively TRBD2 (6 bases). Germline V gives CDR1 MNHEY, CDR2 SVGAGI. The CDR3 contains 13 residues. Deletions cut 8 bases from V and 8 bases from J, with 16 bases between.

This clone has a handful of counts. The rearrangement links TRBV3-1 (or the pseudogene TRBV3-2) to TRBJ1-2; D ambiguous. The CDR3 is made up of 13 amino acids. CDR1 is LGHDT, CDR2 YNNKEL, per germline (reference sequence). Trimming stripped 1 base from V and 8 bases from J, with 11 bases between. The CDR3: CASSQGIGMGYTF. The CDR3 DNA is TGTGCCAGCAGCCAAGGAATCGGGATGGGCTACACCTTC.

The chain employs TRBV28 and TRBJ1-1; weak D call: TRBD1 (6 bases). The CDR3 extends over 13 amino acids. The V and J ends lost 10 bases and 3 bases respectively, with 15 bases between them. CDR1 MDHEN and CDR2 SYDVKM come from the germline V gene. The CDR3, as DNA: TGTGCCACCGACGACAGGTCGTACACTGAAGCTTTCTTT. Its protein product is CATDDRSYTEAFF.

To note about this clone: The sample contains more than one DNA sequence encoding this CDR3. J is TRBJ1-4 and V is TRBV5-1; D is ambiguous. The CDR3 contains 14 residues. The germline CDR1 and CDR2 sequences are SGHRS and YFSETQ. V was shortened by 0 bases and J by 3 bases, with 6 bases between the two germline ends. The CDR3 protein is CASSLGGANEKLFF. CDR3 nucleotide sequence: TGCGCCAGCAGCTTGGGGGGAGCTAATGAAAAACTGTTTTTT.

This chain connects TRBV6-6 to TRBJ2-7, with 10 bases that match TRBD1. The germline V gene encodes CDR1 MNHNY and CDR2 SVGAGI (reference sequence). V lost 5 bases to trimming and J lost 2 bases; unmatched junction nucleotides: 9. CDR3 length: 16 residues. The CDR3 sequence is CASSGQGQGPPYEQYF. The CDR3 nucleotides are TGTGCCAGCAGTGGACAGGGACAGGGGCCCCCCTACGAGCAGTACTTC.

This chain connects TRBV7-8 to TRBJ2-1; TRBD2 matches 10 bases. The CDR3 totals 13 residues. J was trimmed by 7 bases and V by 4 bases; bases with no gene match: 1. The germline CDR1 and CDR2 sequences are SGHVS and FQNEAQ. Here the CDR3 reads CASSSGLANEQFF. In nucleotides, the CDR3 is TGTGCCAGCAGCTCGGGACTAGCGAATGAGCAGTTCTTC. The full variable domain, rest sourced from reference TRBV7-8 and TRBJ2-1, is GAGVSQSPRYKVAKRGQDVALRCDPISGHVSLFWYQQALGQGPEFLTYFQNEAQLDKSGLPSDRFFAERPEGSVSTLKIQRTQQEDSAVYLCASSSGLANEQFFGPGTRLTVL.

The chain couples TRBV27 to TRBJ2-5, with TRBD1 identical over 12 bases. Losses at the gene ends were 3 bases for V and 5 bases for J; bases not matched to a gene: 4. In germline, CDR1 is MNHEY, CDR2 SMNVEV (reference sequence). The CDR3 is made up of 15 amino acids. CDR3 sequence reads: CASSFGTGGGETQYF. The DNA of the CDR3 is TGTGCCAGCAGTTTCGGGACAGGGGGCGGTGAGACCCAGTACTTC.

CDR3 sequence (DNA): TGTGCCAGTAGTATTACTGGAGATGGCGGCTCCTACGAGCAGTACTTC. This sequence encodes CASSITGDGGSYEQYF. This chain links TRBV19 with TRBJ2-7; D ambiguous. V lost 3 bases and J 0 bases, leaving 15 bases between the germline ends. Germline lookup yields CDR1 LNHDA and CDR2 SQIVND (reference sequence). CDR3 length: 16 residues.

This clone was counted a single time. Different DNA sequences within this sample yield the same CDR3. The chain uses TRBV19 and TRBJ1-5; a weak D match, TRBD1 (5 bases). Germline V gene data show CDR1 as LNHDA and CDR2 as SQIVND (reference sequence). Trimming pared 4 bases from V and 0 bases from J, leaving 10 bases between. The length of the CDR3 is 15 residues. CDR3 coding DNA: TGTGCCAGTAGTACCACAGGTTATAGCAATCAGCCCCAGCATTTT. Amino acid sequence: CASSTTGYSNQPQHF.

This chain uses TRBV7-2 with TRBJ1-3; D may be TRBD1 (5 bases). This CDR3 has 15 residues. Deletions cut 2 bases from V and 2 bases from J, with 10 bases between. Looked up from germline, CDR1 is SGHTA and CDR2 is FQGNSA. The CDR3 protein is CASSLSRDAGNTIYF. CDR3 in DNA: TGTGCCAGCAGCTTAAGCAGGGATGCTGGAAACACCATATATTTT.

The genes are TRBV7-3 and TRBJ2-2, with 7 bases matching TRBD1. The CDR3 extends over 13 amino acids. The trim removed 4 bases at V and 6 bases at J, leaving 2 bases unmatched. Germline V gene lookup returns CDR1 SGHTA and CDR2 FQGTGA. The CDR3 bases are TGTGCCAGCAGCTCCCAGGGGGCCGGGGAGCTGTTTTTT. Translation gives CASSSQGAGELFF.

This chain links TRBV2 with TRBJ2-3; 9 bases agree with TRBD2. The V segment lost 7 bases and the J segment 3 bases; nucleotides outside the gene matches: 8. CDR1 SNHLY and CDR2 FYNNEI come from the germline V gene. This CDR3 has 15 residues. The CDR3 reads CASIARGGATDTQYF. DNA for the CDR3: TGTGCCAGCATCGCTCGCGGGGGGGCTACAGATACGCAGTATTTT.

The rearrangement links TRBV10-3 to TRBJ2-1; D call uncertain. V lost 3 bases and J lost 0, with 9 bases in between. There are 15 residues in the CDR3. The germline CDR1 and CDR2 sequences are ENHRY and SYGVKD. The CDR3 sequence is CAISDKGFSYNEQFF. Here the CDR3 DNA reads TGTGCCATCAGTGACAAGGGATTCTCCTACAATGAGCAGTTCTTC.

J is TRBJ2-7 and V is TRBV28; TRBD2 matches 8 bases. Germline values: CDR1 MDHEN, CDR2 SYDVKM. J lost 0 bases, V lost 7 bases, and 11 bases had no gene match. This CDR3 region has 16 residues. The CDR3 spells CASTPSGGVSSYEQYF. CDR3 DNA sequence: TGTGCCAGCACCCCCTCGGGGGGGGTTAGCTCCTACGAGCAGTACTTC.

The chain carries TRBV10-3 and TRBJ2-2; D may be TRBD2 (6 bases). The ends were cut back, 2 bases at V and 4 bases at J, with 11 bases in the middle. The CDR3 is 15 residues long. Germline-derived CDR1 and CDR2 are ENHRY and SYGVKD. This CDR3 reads CAISEPGLFTGELFF. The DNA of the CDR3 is TGTGCCATCAGTGAGCCGGGACTCTTCACCGGGGAGCTGTTTTTT.